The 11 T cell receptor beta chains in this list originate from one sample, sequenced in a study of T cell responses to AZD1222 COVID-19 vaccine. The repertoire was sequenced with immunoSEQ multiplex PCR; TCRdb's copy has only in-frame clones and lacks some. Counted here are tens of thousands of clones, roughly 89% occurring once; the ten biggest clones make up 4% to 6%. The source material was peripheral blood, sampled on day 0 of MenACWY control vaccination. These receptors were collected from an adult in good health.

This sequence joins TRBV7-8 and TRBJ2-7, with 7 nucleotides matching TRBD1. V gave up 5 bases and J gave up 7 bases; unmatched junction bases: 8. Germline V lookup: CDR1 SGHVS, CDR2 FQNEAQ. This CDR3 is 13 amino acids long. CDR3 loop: CASSKDRYEEQYF. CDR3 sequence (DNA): TGTGCCAGCAGCAAGGACAGGTACGAAGAGCAGTACTTC.

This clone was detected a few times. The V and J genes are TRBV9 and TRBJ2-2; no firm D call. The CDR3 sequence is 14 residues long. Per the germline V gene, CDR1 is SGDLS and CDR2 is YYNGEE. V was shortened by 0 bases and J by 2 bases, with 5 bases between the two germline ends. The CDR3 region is CASSVEENTGELFF. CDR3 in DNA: TGTGCCAGCAGCGTAGAGGAAAACACCGGGGAGCTGTTTTTT.

DNA of the CDR3: TGCAGCGTTGATGGGGCGGGACTAGCGGGAGGAGGAGAGCAGTTCTTC. This codes for CSVDGAGLAGGGEQFF. The V call is TRBV29-1, the J call TRBJ2-1; 15 bases are shared with TRBD2. V lost 3 bases to trimming and J lost 10 bases; unmatched junction nucleotides: 10. Germline V lookup: CDR1 SQVTM, CDR2 ANQGSEA. The CDR3 consists of 16 residues.

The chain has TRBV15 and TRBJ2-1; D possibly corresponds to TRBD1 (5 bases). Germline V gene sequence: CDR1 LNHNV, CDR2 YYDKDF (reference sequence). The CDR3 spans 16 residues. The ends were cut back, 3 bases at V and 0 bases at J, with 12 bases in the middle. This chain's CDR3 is CATSRVWGRSYNEQFF. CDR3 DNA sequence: TGTGCCACCAGCAGGGTCTGGGGCCGCTCCTACAATGAGCAGTTCTTC.

The CDR3 DNA reads as TGCAGCGTTGTAAAGGGGGCGGCTGGAAACACCATATATTTT. Translating it yields CSVVKGAAGNTIYF. The chain employs TRBV29-1 and TRBJ1-3; 7 nucleotides match TRBD1. The CDR3 loop spans 14 amino acids. With 4 bases clipped from V and 2 bases from J, the junction kept 5 bases outside the gene matches. Germline CDR1 and CDR2: SQVTM and ANQGSEA. The variable domain in full, completed from reference TRBV29-1 and TRBJ1-3, reads SAVISQKPSRDICQRGTSLTIQCQVDSQVTMMFWYRQQPGQSLTLIATANQGSEATYESGFVIDKFPISRPNLTFSTLTVSNMSPEDSSIYLCSVVKGAAGNTIYFGEGSWLTVV.

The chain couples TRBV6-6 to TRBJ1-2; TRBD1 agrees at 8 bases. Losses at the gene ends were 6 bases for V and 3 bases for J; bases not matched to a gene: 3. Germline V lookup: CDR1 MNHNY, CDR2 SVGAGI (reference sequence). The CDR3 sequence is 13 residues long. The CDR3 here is CASSRGLDYGYTF. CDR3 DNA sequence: TGTGCCAGCAGCAGGGGGCTCGACTATGGCTACACCTTC.

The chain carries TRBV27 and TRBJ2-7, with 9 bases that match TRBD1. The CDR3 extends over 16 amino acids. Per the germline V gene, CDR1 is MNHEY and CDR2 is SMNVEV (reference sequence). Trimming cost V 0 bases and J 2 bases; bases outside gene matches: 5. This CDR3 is CASSLSVGQGTYEQYF. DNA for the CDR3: TGTGCCAGCAGTTTATCGGTGGGACAGGGTACCTACGAGCAGTACTTC.

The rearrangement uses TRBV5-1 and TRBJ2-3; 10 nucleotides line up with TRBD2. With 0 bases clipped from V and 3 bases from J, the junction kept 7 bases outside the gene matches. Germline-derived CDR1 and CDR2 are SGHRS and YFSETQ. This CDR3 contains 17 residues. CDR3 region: CASSLEGSGGTTDTQYF. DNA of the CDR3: TGCGCCAGCAGCTTGGAGGGTAGCGGGGGGACTACAGATACGCAGTATTTT. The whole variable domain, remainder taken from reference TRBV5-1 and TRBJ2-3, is KAGVTQTPRYLIKTRGQQVTLSCSPISGHRSVSWYQQTPGQGLQFLFEYFSETQRNKGNFPGRFSGRQFSNSRSEMNVSTLELGDSALYLCASSLEGSGGTTDTQYFGPGTRLTVL.

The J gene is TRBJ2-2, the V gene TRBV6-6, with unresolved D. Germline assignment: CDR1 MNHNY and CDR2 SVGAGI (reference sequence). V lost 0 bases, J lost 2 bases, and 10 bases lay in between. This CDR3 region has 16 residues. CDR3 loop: CASSYSGNLNTGELFF. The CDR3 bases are TGTGCCAGCAGTTACTCAGGGAACTTAAACACCGGGGAGCTGTTTTTT.

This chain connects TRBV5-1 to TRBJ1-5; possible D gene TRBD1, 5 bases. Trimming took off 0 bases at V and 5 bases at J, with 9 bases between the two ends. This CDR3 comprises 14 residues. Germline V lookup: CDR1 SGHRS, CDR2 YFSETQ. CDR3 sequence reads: CASSLGGTDQPQHF. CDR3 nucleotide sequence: TGCGCCAGCAGCTTGGGGGGGACTGATCAGCCCCAGCATTTT.

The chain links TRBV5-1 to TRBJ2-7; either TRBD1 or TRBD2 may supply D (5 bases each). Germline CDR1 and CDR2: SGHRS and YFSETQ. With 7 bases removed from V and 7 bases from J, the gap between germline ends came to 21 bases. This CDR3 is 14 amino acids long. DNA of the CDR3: TGCGCCAGCTACCGGGACGGGCCTACGGGGGAGCAGTACTTC. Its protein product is CASYRDGPTGEQYF. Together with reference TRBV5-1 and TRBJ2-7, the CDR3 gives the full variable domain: KAGVTQTPRYLIKTRGQQVTLSCSPISGHRSVSWYQQTPGQGLQFLFEYFSETQRNKGNFPGRFSGRQFSNSRSEMNVSTLELGDSALYLCASYRDGPTGEQYFGPGTRLTVT.